Each of the 25 T cell receptor beta chains below was sequenced from the same sample in a study of blood T cell repertoires in COVID-19. This table comes from immunoSEQ multiplex PCR, and its TCRdb copy is limited to in-frame clones, with some not included. In the table there are over 30,000 clones, approximately 87% of which are singletons. Source material: peripheral blood. These receptors came from a man aged 65-85 years with acute or convalescent COVID-19.

The V and J genes are TRBV5-6 and TRBJ1-3; D might be TRBD1 (6 bases). The germline V and J ends were trimmed by 4 bases and 2 bases, with 10 bases remaining between them. The CDR3 has 14 residues. Germline V gene data show CDR1 as SGHDT and CDR2 as YYEEEE. CDR3 loop: CASSGNRAGNTIYF. CDR3 DNA sequence: TGTGCCAGCAGCGGAAACAGGGCTGGAAACACCATATATTTT.

V is TRBV12-3 or TRBV12-4 and J is TRBJ2-3; TRBD2 agrees at 7 bases. Trimming at V came to 7 bases and at J to 4 bases, leaving 2 bases not matched to a gene. The CDR3 runs to 12 residues. CDR3 amino acids: CASTLAADTQYF. CDR3 DNA: TGTGCCAGCACGCTAGCGGCAGATACGCAGTATTTT.

This rearrangement joins TRBV6-5 to TRBJ2-3; no reliable D call. V lost 8 bases and J 3 bases, leaving 6 bases between the germline ends. Germline V gene lookup returns CDR1 MNHEY and CDR2 SVGAGI. The CDR3 extends over 11 amino acids. As DNA, the CDR3 is TGTGCCAGCCGCACAACAGATACGCAGTATTTT. Its protein is CASRTTDTQYF.

This clone is a singleton in its sample. CDR3 in amino acids: CASNQGTSWTQYF. As DNA, the CDR3 is TGCGCCAGCAACCAGGGAACGTCATGGACCCAGTACTTC. The V and J genes are TRBV5-1 and TRBJ2-5; maybe TRBD1 (5 bases). Trimming cost V 6 bases and J 7 bases, with 16 bases left between them. This CDR3 has 13 residues. The germline V gene has CDR1 SGHRS and CDR2 YFSETQ.

The chain has TRBV28 and TRBJ2-3; 9 nucleotides line up with TRBD2. The CDR3 is 17 amino acids. Trimming cost V 1 base and J 3 bases; bases outside gene matches: 8. Germline-derived CDR1 and CDR2 are MDHEN and SYDVKM. This chain's CDR3 is CASSLLGSGSLTDTQYF. The CDR3, as DNA: TGTGCCAGCAGTTTATTGGGTAGCGGGAGTCTAACAGATACGCAGTATTTT.

The chain links TRBV10-3 to TRBJ1-2; TRBD1 agrees at 9 bases. The V segment lost 3 bases and the J segment 5 bases; nucleotides outside the gene matches: 4. Germline V CDR1 and CDR2: ENHRY, SYGVKD. CDR3 length: 14 residues. CDR3 nucleotides: TGTGCCATCAGTGAAGACAGGGGGAGTTATGGCTACACCTTC. Its protein is CAISEDRGSYGYTF.

This clone has just one count. V gene TRBV5-6 combines with J gene TRBJ2-5, with 9 bases lining up with TRBD1. The CDR3 consists of 15 residues. Trimming took 4 bases from V and 4 from J; bases not matched to a gene: 8. CDR1 is SGHDT, CDR2 YYEEEE, per germline. The CDR3 coding sequence is TGTGCCAGCAGCGGGGACAGGGTCAGAGGAGAGACCCAGTACTTC. It yields the protein CASSGDRVRGETQYF.

The genes are TRBV3-1 (or the pseudogene TRBV3-2) and TRBJ2-2; possibly TRBD1 for D (7 bases). Between the trimmed V and J ends, which lost 4 bases and 3 bases, there was a span of 12 bases. Germline CDR1 is LGHDT and CDR2 is YNNKEL (reference sequence). The CDR3 totals 15 residues. DNA for the CDR3: TGTGCCAGCAGCCGCAGGGGGGATTACACCGGGGAGCTGTTTTTT. Its translation: CASSRRGDYTGELFF.

V and J are TRBV7-2 and TRBJ2-1, with D possibly being TRBD1 (5 bases). The CDR3 consists of 14 residues. The V and J ends lost 0 bases and 4 bases respectively, with 7 bases between them. Germline V gives CDR1 SGHTA, CDR2 FQGNSA. The CDR3 DNA is TGTGCCAGCAGCTTAGCTCCAGGGTACAATGAGCAGTTCTTC. Translation: CASSLAPGYNEQFF.

The chain combines TRBV11-1 with TRBJ2-1; TRBD1 matches at 10 bases. This CDR3 comprises 15 residues. The junction had 6 bases not matched to a gene; V was cut back by 6 bases and J by 4 bases. The germline CDR1 and CDR2 sequences are SGHAT and FQDESV (reference sequence). The DNA of the CDR3 is TGTGCCAGCAGTTCCGGGACAGGGGCATACAATGAGCAGTTCTTC. Amino acid sequence: CASSSGTGAYNEQFF.

The chain recombines TRBV6-5 with TRBJ2-7; 8 nucleotides agree with TRBD1. The ends lost 2 bases at V and 5 bases at J; junction bases unmatched: 11. CDR1 is MNHEY, CDR2 SVGAGI, per germline. The CDR3 runs to 16 residues. For the CDR3, the DNA is TGTGCCAGCAGTTACAATATTCAGGGGGCAGAAAACGAGCAGTACTTC. Translated, it gives CASSYNIQGAENEQYF.

This clone has a single count. The chain has TRBV14 and TRBJ2-7; weak D call: TRBD2 (7 bases). V dropped 4 bases and J dropped 7 bases, with 17 bases sitting between them. Per germline, CDR1 SGHDN and CDR2 FVKESK. CDR3 length: 14 residues. Here the CDR3 reads CASSLHLGGGEQYF. The CDR3 DNA reads as TGTGCCAGCAGCCTACACCTAGGGGGAGGGGAGCAGTACTTC.

The chain carries TRBV5-1 and TRBJ2-2; 9 bases map to TRBD1. Looked up from germline, CDR1 is SGHRS and CDR2 is YFSETQ. J was trimmed by 5 bases and V by 4 bases; bases with no gene match: 6. The CDR3 is 15 amino acids. CDR3 bases: TGCGCCAGCAGCGCCGGGACAGGGCTAACCGGGGAGCTGTTTTTT. Amino acids: CASSAGTGLTGELFF. Supplemented by reference TRBV5-1 and TRBJ2-2, the full variable domain reads KAGVTQTPRYLIKTRGQQVTLSCSPISGHRSVSWYQQTPGQGLQFLFEYFSETQRNKGNFPGRFSGRQFSNSRSEMNVSTLELGDSALYLCASSAGTGLTGELFFGEGSRLTVL.

The V gene is TRBV5-1, the J gene TRBJ2-1, with 7 nucleotides matching TRBD2. The CDR3 consists of 16 residues. Germline V CDR1 and CDR2: SGHRS, YFSETQ. Unmatched junction bases numbered 8, after V lost 5 bases and J lost 0 bases. The CDR3 spells CASSGGSGLSYNEQFF. The CDR3 nucleotides are TGCGCCAGCAGTGGGGGTAGCGGGCTCTCCTACAATGAGCAGTTCTTC. The full variable domain, its missing parts supplied by reference TRBV5-1 and TRBJ2-1, is KAGVTQTPRYLIKTRGQQVTLSCSPISGHRSVSWYQQTPGQGLQFLFEYFSETQRNKGNFPGRFSGRQFSNSRSEMNVSTLELGDSALYLCASSGGSGLSYNEQFFGPGTRLTVL.

V is TRBV27 and J is TRBJ1-2; D is perhaps TRBD1 (6 bases). Trimming took off 1 base at V and 1 base at J, with 16 bases between the two ends. In germline, CDR1 is MNHEY, CDR2 SMNVEV (reference sequence). The CDR3 is 17 residues long. CDR3 in DNA: TGTGCCAGCAGTTTATGGGGGCCCTCGACAGTTAACTATGGCTACACCTTC. This gives the protein CASSLWGPSTVNYGYTF.

The gene calls are TRBV7-3 and TRBJ2-1; 7 bases align to TRBD2. The CDR3 extends over 14 amino acids. V gave up 6 bases and J gave up 7 bases; unmatched junction bases: 9. CDR1 and CDR2 from the germline V gene are SGHTA and FQGTGA. The CDR3 here is CASSASGGSNEQFF. CDR3 nucleotides: TGTGCCAGCAGTGCCTCTGGCGGGAGTAATGAGCAGTTCTTC.

The chain couples TRBV11-2 to TRBJ1-2; D is ambiguous. V shed 1 base and J shed 2 bases, with 5 bases lying between them. Germline V lookup: CDR1 SGHAT, CDR2 FQNNGV. The CDR3 length is 13 residues. The CDR3 loop is CASSLVQNYGYTF. The CDR3 nucleotides read TGTGCCAGCAGCTTAGTCCAGAACTATGGCTACACCTTC.

J is TRBJ1-5 and V is TRBV3-1 (or the pseudogene TRBV3-2), with TRBD1 matching over 7 bases. This CDR3 is 17 amino acids long. Trimming at V came to 2 bases and at J to 5 bases, leaving 12 bases not matched to a gene. Germline assignment: CDR1 LGHDT and CDR2 YNNKEL (reference sequence). DNA of the CDR3: TGTGCCAGCAGCCAAACATCGTCCGGAGGGGGCCATCAGCCCCAGCATTTT. The encoded protein is CASSQTSSGGGHQPQHF.

This chain links TRBV28 with TRBJ2-6; 11 nucleotides line up with TRBD1. Germline V gene data show CDR1 as MDHEN and CDR2 as SYDVKM. V was clipped by 7 bases and J by 4 bases; unmatched bases: 12. CDR3 size: 18 residues. CDR3 residues: CASIARGTGGSGANVLTF. The CDR3 bases are TGTGCCAGCATTGCGAGGGGGACAGGGGGTTCCGGGGCCAACGTCCTGACTTTC.

The rearrangement joins TRBV4-1 to TRBJ1-6, with 9 bases fitting TRBD1. Germline CDR1 is MGHRA and CDR2 is YSYEKL. The CDR3 loop spans 17 amino acids. Unmatched junction bases numbered 8, after V lost 0 bases and J lost 8 bases. CDR3 amino acids: CASSQEGHGQGYSPLHF. The CDR3 DNA is TGCGCCAGCAGCCAAGAGGGACACGGACAGGGGTATTCACCCCTCCACTTT.

The chain uses TRBV27 and TRBJ2-3; D perhaps matches TRBD2 (6 bases). The V end lost 3 bases, the J end lost 0 bases, and 13 bases lay between the germline ends. Germline assignment: CDR1 MNHEY and CDR2 SMNVEV (reference sequence). The CDR3 extends over 16 amino acids. Here the CDR3 reads CASSFAWGVSTDTQYF. DNA for the CDR3: TGTGCCAGCAGTTTTGCGTGGGGGGTAAGCACAGATACGCAGTATTTT.

The count of this clone is one. V usage is TRBV5-4 and J usage is TRBJ2-7; a weak D match, TRBD2 (6 bases). V lost 4 bases, J lost 2 bases, and 13 bases lay in between. The CDR3 contains 14 residues. Germline V gene lookup returns CDR1 SGHNT and CDR2 YYREEE (reference sequence). CDR3 residues: CASSPRAGTYEQYF. The CDR3, as DNA: TGTGCCAGCAGCCCAAGAGCGGGTACCTACGAGCAGTACTTC. Using reference TRBV5-4 and TRBJ2-7 for the parts outside the CDR3, the full variable domain is ETGVTQSPTHLIKTRGQQVTLRCSSQSGHNTVSWYQQALGQGPQFIFQYYREEENGRGNFPPRFSGLQFPNYSSELNVNALELDDSALYLCASSPRAGTYEQYFGPGTRLTVT.

This rearrangement joins TRBV7-2 to TRBJ1-2; TRBD1 might be the D (5 bases). Germline V lookup: CDR1 SGHTA, CDR2 FQGNSA. V dropped 1 base and J dropped 6 bases, with 9 bases sitting between them. The CDR3 has 13 amino acids. Here the CDR3 reads CASSLGRGDGYTF. As DNA, the CDR3 is TGTGCCAGCAGCTTAGGAAGGGGTGATGGCTACACCTTC.

This chain uses TRBV9 with TRBJ2-7; 9 nucleotides line up with TRBD2. Germline CDR1 is SGDLS and CDR2 is YYNGEE. The CDR3 is 14 residues long. Trimming took 4 bases from V and 3 from J; bases not matched to a gene: 5. CDR3 nucleotide sequence: TGTGCCAGCAGCCCGACTAGCGGTTTCTACGAGCAGTACTTC. Translated: CASSPTSGFYEQYF.

CDR3 in DNA: TGTGCCAGCAGCTTTGGAGTAACGCGAGGGGAGACCCAGTACTTC. As protein: CASSFGVTRGETQYF. J is TRBJ2-5 and V is TRBV7-2; D is perhaps TRBD2 (5 bases). Germline CDR1 SGHTA, CDR2 FQGNSA. The CDR3 spans 15 residues. The V and J ends lost 3 bases and 5 bases respectively, with 16 bases between them.